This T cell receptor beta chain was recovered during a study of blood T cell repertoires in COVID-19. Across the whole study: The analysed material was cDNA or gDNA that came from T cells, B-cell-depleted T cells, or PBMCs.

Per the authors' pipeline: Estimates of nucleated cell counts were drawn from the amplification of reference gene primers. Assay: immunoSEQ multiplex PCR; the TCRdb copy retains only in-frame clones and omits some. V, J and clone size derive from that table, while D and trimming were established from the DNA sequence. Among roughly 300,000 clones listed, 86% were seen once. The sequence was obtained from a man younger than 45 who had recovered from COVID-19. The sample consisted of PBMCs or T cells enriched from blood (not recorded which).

Written as DNA, the CDR3 is TGTGCCAGCAGCTCCGCCATCGGCAGGGGAGGGTACGAGCAGTACTTC. Translation: CASSSAIGRGGYEQYF. V gene TRBV11-2 combines with J gene TRBJ2-7, with D possibly being TRBD2 (7 bases). CDR1 and CDR2 from the germline V gene are SGHAT and FQNNGV. The CDR3 runs to 16 residues. V gave up 4 bases and J gave up 4 bases, with 20 bases separating them.